There are a few counts of the clone carrying this T cell receptor beta chain. What it recognizes is unknown. The entry originates in a study of blood T cells in healthy people across ages. Using a J-beta primer mix together with a sample-barcoded 5' primer, a second PCR was run for roughly 6 to 12 cycles. No fewer than 3 million CDR3-containing paired-end reads came from each sample. One entry per CDR3 protein, called by TCRdb with MiXCR from the 5' RACE reads. Counted here are over 950,000 distinct CDR3 sequences, roughly half occurring once; the ten biggest clones make up over 20%. Study-level findings and limits: Changes in expanded clonotypes were possibly confounded, as the CMV status of donors was unknown. More naive CD4+ cells and higher diversity marked long-lived donors relative to aged donors. Naive T cell percentage by flow cytometry tracked strongly with beta diversity.

CDR3 size: 11 residues. The germline V gene encodes CDR1 DFQATT and CDR2 SNEGSKA (reference sequence). The germline V and J ends were trimmed by 5 bases and 6 bases, with 11 bases remaining between them. The rearrangement links TRBV20-1 to TRBJ2-7; D gene ambiguous. This TCR derives from a woman in her sixties or seventies in good health. Material for sequencing was blood. The CDR3 DNA is TGCAGTGCTCGGCCCCTTCGCGAGCAGTACTTC. Translated: CSARPLREQYF.